Here is one TCR beta chain with its context. The sample is drawn from a study of T cell changes during pregnancy in multiple sclerosis. CDR3 length: 14 amino acids. V lost 7 bases to trimming and J lost 1 base; unmatched junction nucleotides: 3. Germline V CDR1 and CDR2: SGHTA, FQGNSA. Method: immunoSEQ multiplex PCR; TCRdb's copy keeps in-frame clones and lacks some. The table records tens of thousands of clones, 85% to 95% of them present only once. The material sequenced was peripheral blood, taken in the third trimester of pregnancy. V is TRBV7-2 and J is TRBJ2-2, with 7 bases lining up with TRBD1. The TCR comes from a female donor with multiple sclerosis, enrolled in a pregnancy study. The CDR3 DNA reads TGTGCCAGCACCAGGACAGGGAACACCGGGGAGCTGTTTTTT. Translated, it gives CASTRTGNTGELFF.